Listed below are T cell receptor beta chains from one sample, sequenced in a study of T-cell reconstitution after alpha-beta-depleted transplantation in children. TCRdb reprocessed the PCR reads with MiXCR, giving one entry per CDR3 protein. The data contain hundreds of thousands of distinct CDR3 sequences, roughly 17% of them singletons. Sample: PBMCs from the stem cell graft donor, taken from the stem cell graft. These receptors originate from a human donor who donated a stem cell graft to a child with acute myeloid leukemia. CDR3s include the opening cysteine and the closing phenylalanine or tryptophan. Each record gives: CDR3 length, V gene, D gene, J gene, clone size, CDR3 protein, CDR3 DNA. A D gene is named only where the DNA matches it firmly. The size field is filled for only some rows; it gives once, few, many or a size class.

CDR3 length: 15; V gene: TRBV4-3; D gene: NA; J gene: TRBJ2-2; clone size: NA; CDR3 protein: CASSQDVEVTGELFF; CDR3 DNA: TGCGCCAGCAGCCAAGATGTGGAGGTCACCGGGGAGCTGTTTTTT
CDR3 length: 14; V gene: TRBV20-1; D gene: NA; J gene: TRBJ1-5; clone size: many; CDR3 protein: CSARDPASNQPQHF; CDR3 DNA: TGCAGTGCTAGAGACCCAGCTAGCAATCAGCCCCAGCATTTT
CDR3 length: 15; V gene: TRBV5-6; D gene: TRBD1; J gene: TRBJ2-3; clone size: many; CDR3 protein: CASSWGTGGTDTQYF; CDR3 DNA: TGTGCCAGCAGTTGGGGGACAGGGGGCACAGATACGCAGTATTTT
CDR3 length: 14; V gene: TRBV15; D gene: TRBD2; J gene: TRBJ2-5; clone size: many; CDR3 protein: CATSARTSMETQYF; CDR3 DNA: TGTGCCACCAGCGCGCGGACTAGCATGGAGACCCAGTACTTC
CDR3 length: 15; V gene: TRBV7-2; D gene: TRBD1; J gene: TRBJ1-2; clone size: many; CDR3 protein: CASSLSGTGGYGYTF; CDR3 DNA: TGTGCCAGCAGCCTATCCGGGACAGGGGGCTATGGCTACACCTTC
CDR3 length: 16; V gene: TRBV6-5; D gene: NA; J gene: TRBJ1-1; clone size: many; CDR3 protein: CASSYGSGGRFTEAFF; CDR3 DNA: TGTGCCAGCAGTTACGGTTCGGGGGGCCGTTTCACTGAAGCTTTCTTT
CDR3 length: 13; V gene: TRBV11-2; D gene: NA; J gene: TRBJ2-1; clone size: few; CDR3 protein: CASRPVRLNEQFF; CDR3 DNA: TGTGCCAGCCGACCGGTGCGCCTCAATGAGCAGTTCTTC
CDR3 length: 17; V gene: TRBV12-3/TRBV12-4; D gene: NA; J gene: TRBJ2-6; clone size: once; CDR3 protein: CASSGVKGMAGANVLTF; CDR3 DNA: TGTGCCAGCAGTGGGGTGAAGGGAATGGCTGGGGCCAACGTCCTGACTTTC
CDR3 length: 14; V gene: TRBV7-2; D gene: NA; J gene: TRBJ2-7; clone size: many; CDR3 protein: CASSLDYLTYEQYF; CDR3 DNA: TGTGCCAGCAGCTTAGACTACCTTACCTACGAGCAGTACTTC
CDR3 length: 13; V gene: TRBV10-3; D gene: NA; J gene: TRBJ2-1; clone size: many; CDR3 protein: CAISARTDNEQFF; CDR3 DNA: TGTGCCATCAGTGCTCGGACTGACAATGAGCAGTTCTTC
CDR3 length: 15; V gene: TRBV6-2/TRBV6-3; D gene: TRBD1; J gene: TRBJ2-1; clone size: many; CDR3 protein: CASSYSLTGSNEQFF; CDR3 DNA: TGTGCCAGCAGTTACTCCCTGACAGGGAGCAATGAGCAGTTCTTC
CDR3 length: 15; V gene: TRBV11-2; D gene: NA; J gene: TRBJ1-5; clone size: few; CDR3 protein: CASSLGLRNNQPQHF; CDR3 DNA: TGTGCCAGCAGCCTGGGGCTACGCAACAATCAGCCCCAGCATTTT
CDR3 length: 14; V gene: TRBV30; D gene: TRBD1; J gene: TRBJ1-1; clone size: many; CDR3 protein: CAWRGDRLNTEAFF; CDR3 DNA: TGTGCCTGGAGGGGGGACAGACTGAACACTGAAGCTTTCTTT
CDR3 length: 16; V gene: TRBV5-1; D gene: NA; J gene: TRBJ1-1; clone size: few; CDR3 protein: CASSLETRTMNTEAFF; CDR3 DNA: TGCGCCAGCAGCTTGGAGACCCGGACCATGAACACTGAAGCTTTCTTT
CDR3 length: 14; V gene: TRBV7-2; D gene: TRBD1; J gene: TRBJ1-2; clone size: many; CDR3 protein: CASSLLQGGDGYTF; CDR3 DNA: TGTGCCAGCAGCTTACTACAGGGGGGCGATGGCTACACCTTC
CDR3 length: 18; V gene: TRBV5-1; D gene: NA; J gene: TRBJ1-2; clone size: NA; CDR3 protein: CASSLDPTLFGSFDGYTF; CDR3 DNA: TGCGCCAGCAGCTTGGACCCAACTTTATTCGGGAGTTTCGATGGCTACACCTTC
CDR3 length: 14; V gene: TRBV12-3/TRBV12-4; D gene: TRBD1; J gene: TRBJ1-4; clone size: many; CDR3 protein: CASSRTGVGEKLFF; CDR3 DNA: TGTGCCAGCAGTCGCACAGGGGTTGGGGAAAAACTGTTTTTT
CDR3 length: 17; V gene: TRBV12-3/TRBV12-4; D gene: NA; J gene: TRBJ2-2; clone size: few; CDR3 protein: CASSWSPEGTNTGELFF; CDR3 DNA: TGTGCCAGCAGTTGGTCCCCCGAGGGAACGAACACCGGGGAGCTGTTTTTT
CDR3 length: 14; V gene: TRBV20-1; D gene: NA; J gene: TRBJ1-1; clone size: many; CDR3 protein: CSAFEESMNTEAFF; CDR3 DNA: TGCAGTGCGTTTGAGGAGAGCATGAACACTGAAGCTTTCTTT
CDR3 length: 15; V gene: TRBV7-2; D gene: NA; J gene: TRBJ1-5; clone size: few; CDR3 protein: CASSLVGGGISPQHF; CDR3 DNA: TGTGCCAGCAGCTTAGTGGGAGGGGGAATCAGCCCCCAGCATTTT
CDR3 length: 16; V gene: TRBV7-2; D gene: NA; J gene: TRBJ2-4; clone size: few; CDR3 protein: CASSSGDTGLRDIQYF; CDR3 DNA: TGTGCCAGCAGCTCTGGGGATACAGGTTTAAGGGACATTCAGTACTTC
CDR3 length: 15; V gene: TRBV20-1; D gene: NA; J gene: TRBJ2-6; clone size: many; CDR3 protein: CSARERISGANVLTF; CDR3 DNA: TGCAGTGCTAGAGAACGGATCTCTGGGGCCAACGTCCTGACTTTC
CDR3 length: 11; V gene: TRBV12-3/TRBV12-4; D gene: NA; J gene: TRBJ2-1; clone size: few; CDR3 protein: CASGSGNEQFF; CDR3 DNA: TGTGCCAGCGGGTCGGGGAATGAGCAGTTCTTC
CDR3 length: 16; V gene: TRBV4-1; D gene: NA; J gene: TRBJ1-3; clone size: once; CDR3 protein: CASSQEGRASGNTIYF; CDR3 DNA: TGCGCCAGCAGCCAAGAGGGTAGGGCCTCTGGAAACACCATATATTTT
CDR3 length: 13; V gene: TRBV27; D gene: NA; J gene: TRBJ1-6; clone size: NA; CDR3 protein: CASSLSSVSPLHF; CDR3 DNA: TGTGCCAGCAGTTTATCGAGCGTCTCACCCCTCCACTTT
CDR3 length: 13; V gene: TRBV20-1; D gene: TRBD1; J gene: TRBJ1-4; clone size: NA; CDR3 protein: CSAPGTGYEKLFF; CDR3 DNA: TGCAGTGCTCCCGGGACAGGGTATGAAAAACTGTTTTTT